The 21 T cell receptor beta chains listed next were all sequenced from one sample in a study of blood T cell repertoires in COVID-19. The assay was immunoSEQ multiplex PCR, and TCRdb's table has in-frame clones only and misses some. The table shows 150,000 to 200,000 clones, with roughly 81% occurring only once. Sequencing used peripheral blood. The source of these receptors is a woman of 80 years or more with COVID-19, enrolled during active disease.

The DNA for the CDR3 is TGTGCCAGCAGTTTGCTCCTACAGGGGGGGATGTATGGCTACACCTTC. It yields the protein CASSLLLQGGMYGYTF. This chain links TRBV28 with TRBJ1-2; 8 bases align to TRBD1. The CDR3 is 16 amino acids. Germline CDR1 and CDR2: MDHEN and SYDVKM. Trimming removed 3 bases from V and 5 bases from J; junction bases left unmatched: 11.

The chain uses TRBV18 and TRBJ2-2, with a tentative D call TRBD2 (5 bases). Per germline, CDR1 KGHSH and CDR2 LQKENI. CDR3 length equals 13 residues. V was shortened by 2 bases and J by 5 bases, with 6 bases between the two germline ends. CDR3 region: CASSPRETGELFF. The DNA of the CDR3 is TGTGCCAGCTCACCAAGGGAGACCGGGGAGCTGTTTTTT.

The rearrangement uses TRBV24-1 and TRBJ2-1; 7 bases fit TRBD1. This CDR3 is built from 14 residues. Trimming removed 4 bases from V and 5 bases from J; junction bases left unmatched: 4. CDR1 and CDR2 from the germline V gene are KGHDR and SFDVKD. The CDR3 reads CATSDPGTDNEQFF. DNA for the CDR3: TGTGCCACCAGTGACCCCGGGACAGACAATGAGCAGTTCTTC.

The gene calls are TRBV7-6 and TRBJ1-1, with TRBD1 matching 8 bases. Per the germline V gene, CDR1 is SGHVS and CDR2 is FNYEAQ. Trimming took 2 bases from V and 5 from J; bases not matched to a gene: 7. The CDR3 totals 15 residues. The CDR3 DNA reads TGTGCCAGCAGCTTAAGGACAGGGCCCAATACTGAAGCTTTCTTT. Translating it yields CASSLRTGPNTEAFF. Drawing the rest from reference TRBV7-6 and TRBJ1-1, the complete variable domain is GAGVSQSPRYKVTKRGQDVALRCDPISGHVSLYWYRQALGQGPEFLTYFNYEAQQDKSGLPNDRFSAERPEGSISTLTIQRTEQRDSAMYRCASSLRTGPNTEAFFGQGTRLTVV.

The chain joins TRBV11-2 to TRBJ1-5; 10 nucleotides match TRBD1. Germline loops: CDR1 SGHAT, CDR2 FQNNGV. CDR3 length: 14 amino acids. With V trimmed by 5 bases and J by 6 bases, 4 bases remained unmatched. The CDR3 DNA sequence: TGTGCCAGCAGCCGACAGGGGGCAAGTCAGCCCCAGCATTTT. This translates into CASSRQGASQPQHF.

This clone was seen just once. The same CDR3 can be traced to other DNA sequences in this sample. The chain has TRBV5-6 and TRBJ1-2; 8 bases are a match to TRBD1. Trimming at V came to 4 bases and at J to 3 bases, leaving 5 bases not matched to a gene. Germline assignment: CDR1 SGHDT and CDR2 YYEEEE. The CDR3 loop spans 14 amino acids. CDR3 in DNA: TGTGCCAGCAGCCCTGACAGGGGCTACTATGGCTACACCTTC. Its translation is CASSPDRGYYGYTF.

V usage is TRBV5-5 and J usage is TRBJ2-1; 7 positions match TRBD2. Trimming at V came to 1 base and at J to 6 bases, leaving 10 bases not matched to a gene. The CDR3 extends over 16 amino acids. Germline lookup yields CDR1 SGHKS and CDR2 YYEKEE (reference sequence). CDR3 loop: CASSLFAGVRLNEQFF. CDR3 DNA: TGTGCCAGCAGCTTGTTTGCGGGAGTAAGGCTCAATGAGCAGTTCTTC. The variable domain in full, with the rest retrieved from reference TRBV5-5 and TRBJ2-1, is DAGVTQSPTHLIKTRGQQVTLRCSPISGHKSVSWYQQVLGQGPQFIFQYYEKEERGRGNFPDRFSARQFPNYSSELNVNALLLGDSALYLCASSLFAGVRLNEQFFGPGTRLTVL.

As regards this clone: A much larger clone is a single base away; this may be a read error. The sample has other DNA sequences that encode this CDR3 too. J is TRBJ1-2 and V is TRBV2; 8 nucleotides line up with TRBD1. There are 15 residues in the CDR3. Trimming took 1 base from V and 4 from J; bases not matched to a gene: 5. Germline V lookup: CDR1 SNHLY, CDR2 FYNNEI. CDR3 in amino acids: CASSEGPGGPYGYTF. The CDR3 DNA reads TGTGCCAGCAGTGAAGGCCCAGGGGGCCCCTATGGCTACACCTTC.

The rearrangement joins TRBV21-1 to TRBJ1-4; the listed D gene, TRBD1, was not tested against the DNA. TRBV21-1 has pseudogene status. There are 15 residues in the CDR3. The CDR3 sequence is CASSPRGGTNEKLFF. CDR3 nucleotides: TGTGCCAGCAGCCCCAGGGGTGGAACTAATGAAAAACTGTTTTTT.

This clone was seen just once. The J gene is TRBJ2-5, the V gene TRBV28; TRBD1 might be the D (6 bases). V lost 5 bases and J 2 bases, leaving 12 bases between the germline ends. The CDR3 covers 14 residues. In germline, CDR1 is MDHEN, CDR2 SYDVKM. The CDR3 DNA reads as TGTGCCAGCAGTATCTCCGGGACACAAGAGACCCAGTACTTC. This translates into CASSISGTQETQYF.

V usage is TRBV7-2 and J usage is TRBJ2-4; 7 bases match TRBD2. The CDR3 is 17 residues long. The V segment lost 5 bases and the J segment 2 bases; nucleotides outside the gene matches: 12. Per germline, CDR1 SGHTA and CDR2 FQGNSA. CDR3 in DNA: TGTGCCAGCAGCCTTTGGGGGGGGAGTGTGTCCAAAAACATTCAGTACTTC. It specifies CASSLWGGSVSKNIQYF.

The V gene is TRBV29-1, the J gene TRBJ1-2; 7 nucleotides match TRBD1. Germline CDR1 is SQVTM and CDR2 is ANQGSEA. The CDR3 spans 12 residues. J was trimmed by 5 bases and V by 7 bases; bases with no gene match: 7. In DNA form, the CDR3 reads TGCAGCGGAGGACAGGATTATTATGGCTACACCTTC. It is translated as CSGGQDYYGYTF.

The chain is built from TRBV30 and TRBJ1-6, with 8 bases lining up with TRBD1. Germline CDR1 and CDR2: GTSNPN and SVGIG (reference sequence). V lost 1 base, J lost 4 bases, and 6 bases stayed unmatched. This CDR3 contains 16 residues. CDR3 region: CAWSASRTGYNSPLHF. The CDR3 DNA is TGTGCCTGGAGTGCCTCGAGGACAGGGTATAATTCACCCCTCCACTTT.

The chain combines TRBV29-1 with TRBJ2-1; D gene unclear. The CDR3 loop spans 13 amino acids. Trimming took off 6 bases at V and 6 bases at J, with 15 bases between the two ends. CDR1 and CDR2 (germline): SQVTM, ANQGSEA. CDR3 DNA: TGCAGCGTCCAACCCCCTGACATCAATGAGCAGTTCTTC. Translated, it gives CSVQPPDINEQFF.

J is TRBJ1-6 and V is TRBV27, with D perhaps matching TRBD1 (5 bases). V was trimmed by 8 bases and J by 9 bases, leaving 14 bases between them. This CDR3 is 13 amino acids long. The V gene's germline CDR1 is MNHEY and CDR2 SMNVEV (reference sequence). The CDR3 DNA sequence: TGTGCCAGCTGGGACTCTCTCGGTTCACCCCTCCACTTT. Its translation is CASWDSLGSPLHF.

This clone has a handful of counts. V gene TRBV5-1 combines with J gene TRBJ2-3; D perhaps matches TRBD1 (9 bases). This CDR3 contains 19 residues. V shed 0 bases and J shed 3 bases, with 23 bases lying between them. Germline V CDR1 and CDR2: SGHRS, YFSETQ. The CDR3 DNA follows: TGCGCCAGCAGCTTGGACAGGGGGCTCAGCGGGAGTTTGACAGATACGCAGTATTTT. Its protein is CASSLDRGLSGSLTDTQYF.

The chain is built from TRBV4-1 and TRBJ1-5; 9 positions match TRBD1. The CDR3 contains 20 residues. Per germline, CDR1 MGHRA and CDR2 YSYEKL. V shed 0 bases and J 11 bases; nucleotides not matched to a gene: 23. CDR3 DNA: TGCGCCAGCAGCCAAGAGGGGTGTTTTCTGGTAGGACAGGGGATTGGGACCCAGCATTTT. It is translated as CASSQEGCFLVGQGIGTQHF.

The chain has TRBV6-2 or TRBV6-3 and TRBJ2-3; 9 nucleotides align to TRBD2. V lost 2 bases, J lost 1 base, and 10 bases stayed unmatched. This CDR3 region has 18 residues. Germline V CDR1 and CDR2: MNHEY, SVGEGT. CDR3 in amino acids: CASSYASYLAGGTDTQYF. The CDR3 coding sequence is TGTGCCAGCAGTTACGCGTCCTACTTAGCGGGGGGCACAGATACGCAGTATTTT.

The V call is TRBV2, the J call TRBJ1-1; D is possibly TRBD1 (6 bases). The germline CDR1 and CDR2 sequences are SNHLY and FYNNEI. The length of the CDR3 is 13 residues. The V gene lost 0 bases and the J gene lost 5 bases, with 7 bases spanning the gap. As DNA, the CDR3 is TGTGCCAGCAGTGAAGCAGGGGGAACTGAAGCTTTCTTT. Protein: CASSEAGGTEAFF.

The chain carries TRBV3-1 (or the pseudogene TRBV3-2) and TRBJ2-3; TRBD2 aligns across 10 bases. This CDR3 region has 17 residues. The germline V gene has CDR1 LGHDT and CDR2 YNNKEL (reference sequence). Trimming cost V 1 base and J 0 bases; bases outside gene matches: 4. Here the CDR3 reads CASSQAASGGSTDTQYF. The CDR3 region has the DNA TGTGCCAGCAGCCAAGCTGCTAGCGGGGGAAGCACAGATACGCAGTATTTT.

This clone appeared a single time. This rearrangement joins TRBV19 to TRBJ1-2; 9 bases agree with TRBD1. Germline lookup yields CDR1 LNHDA and CDR2 SQIVND (reference sequence). CDR3 length: 15 amino acids. With 5 bases clipped from V and 0 bases from J, the junction kept 4 bases outside the gene matches. The CDR3 here is CASSGTGRANYGYTF. The CDR3 nucleotides read TGTGCCAGTAGTGGGACAGGGAGAGCTAACTATGGCTACACCTTC.